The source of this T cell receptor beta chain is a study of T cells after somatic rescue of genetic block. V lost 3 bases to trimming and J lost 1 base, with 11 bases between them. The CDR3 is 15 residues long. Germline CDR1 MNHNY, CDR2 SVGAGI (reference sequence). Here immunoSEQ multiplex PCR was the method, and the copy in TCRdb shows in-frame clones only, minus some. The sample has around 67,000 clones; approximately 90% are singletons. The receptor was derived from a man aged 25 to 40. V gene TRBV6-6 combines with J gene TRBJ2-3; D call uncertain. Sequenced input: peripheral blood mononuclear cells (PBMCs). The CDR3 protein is CASSYVGEGTDTQYF. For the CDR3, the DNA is TGTGCCAGCAGTTATGTCGGAGAGGGCACAGATACGCAGTATTTT.